This T cell receptor beta chain was observed in a study of cytomegalovirus exposure and HLA in healthy donors. Whole-study context: Around 89 million unique TCRs from HLA-typed donors made up an early data release. The study's findings and limits: HLA restriction was apparent for most CMV-associated TCR beta chains in a later analysis. Follow-up analysis seemed to connect common viral pathogens with several of the most significant clusters identified.

The CDR3 runs to 15 residues. The germline gives CDR1 SGHTA, CDR2 FQGNSA. The V end lost 1 base, the J end lost 5 bases, and 14 bases lay between the germline ends. Turning to this clone: Its antigen is not identified.

PCR primers comprised 60 Vbeta and 13 Jbeta primers. Sequencing used immunoSEQ multiplex PCR; TCRdb keeps in-frame clones, though not all of them. Of around 100,000 clones listed, about three quarters are singletons. The chain combines TRBV7-2 with TRBJ1-2; D gene unclear. The source is a male donor in good health and CMV-seropositive. Sequencing was done on a sample of PBMCs. The CDR3 region has the DNA TGTGCCAGCAGCTTAGAGCCCCACAGCAGATATGGCTACACCTTC. It encodes CASSLEPHSRYGYTF.